A single sample gave rise to the 14 T cell receptor beta chains below, sequenced in a study of radiation and T cells in renal cell carcinoma. Sequenced by immunoSEQ multiplex PCR; TCRdb stores in-frame clones only, minus some. The sample contains about 77,000 clones, roughly 85% of which appear only once. The time point: blood 4 weeks post-SBRT, at nephrectomy. Treatment specified: 15 Gy SBRT to primary tumor, nephrectomy 4 weeks later. Source: blood, taken from a patient whose treatment included radiotherapy and nephrectomy. All receptors derive from a woman aged 60-70 years with renal cell carcinoma.

V is TRBV28 and J is TRBJ1-4, with TRBD1 as a possible D gene (5 bases). The CDR3 is 15 amino acids. The germline CDR1 and CDR2 sequences are MDHEN and SYDVKM. Trimming took 6 bases from V and 5 from J, leaving 16 bases between them. In DNA form, the CDR3 reads TGTGCCAGCAGCTTCCCCGGGACGGAAAATGAAAAACTGTTTTTT. It specifies CASSFPGTENEKLFF.

V gene TRBV2 combines with J gene TRBJ2-5; no clear D gene. Per germline, CDR1 SNHLY and CDR2 FYNNEI. V was pared by 6 bases and J by 7 bases, with 9 bases between. The CDR3 is 11 residues long. This CDR3 is CASRGPRTQYF. The CDR3 region has the DNA TGTGCCAGCAGGGGCCCGAGGACCCAGTACTTC.

V is TRBV7-6 and J is TRBJ2-1; 10 bases align to TRBD2. Per germline, CDR1 SGHVS and CDR2 FNYEAQ. There are 16 residues in the CDR3. The junction had 8 bases not matched to a gene; V was cut back by 4 bases and J by 5 bases. DNA for the CDR3: TGTGCCAGCAGCTCCCGACTAGCGGGTCTCAACAATGAGCAGTTCTTC. It encodes CASSSRLAGLNNEQFF. Using reference TRBV7-6 and TRBJ2-1 for the parts outside the CDR3, the full variable domain is GAGVSQSPRYKVTKRGQDVALRCDPISGHVSLYWYRQALGQGPEFLTYFNYEAQQDKSGLPNDRFSAERPEGSISTLTIQRTEQRDSAMYRCASSSRLAGLNNEQFFGPGTRLTVL.

In this sample, this clone turned up once. The chain is built from TRBV30 and TRBJ1-2; no reliable D call. V dropped 0 bases and J dropped 8 bases, with 13 bases sitting between them. Germline values: CDR1 GTSNPN, CDR2 SVGIG (reference sequence). The CDR3 runs to 13 residues. The CDR3 sequence is CAWSVLGPGGYTF. The CDR3, as DNA: TGTGCCTGGAGTGTGTTAGGCCCGGGGGGCTACACCTTC.

V and J are TRBV27 and TRBJ1-1; 9 nucleotides match TRBD1. The CDR3 runs 16 residues. Unmatched junction bases numbered 4, after V lost 1 base and J lost 1 base. CDR1 MNHEY and CDR2 SMNVEV come from the germline V gene (reference sequence). The CDR3 DNA reads TGTGCCAGCAGTTTATTAACAGGGGGCTGGAACACTGAAGCTTTCTTT. It codes for CASSLLTGGWNTEAFF.

The gene calls are TRBV12-5 and TRBJ2-1; D remains ambiguous. This CDR3 is built from 12 residues. The germline V gene has CDR1 LGHNT and CDR2 FRNRAP. V was shortened by 2 bases and J by 7 bases, with 6 bases between the two germline ends. CDR3 coding DNA: TGTGCTAGTGGTTTGAGTTCTAATGAGCAGTTCTTC. Translation gives CASGLSSNEQFF.

This rearrangement joins TRBV7-9 to TRBJ2-7; 10 bases match TRBD2. V lost 5 bases and J lost 4; bases outside the gene matches: 8. CDR1 is SEHNR and CDR2 is FQNEAQ in the germline V gene (reference sequence). The CDR3 is 15 amino acids. CDR3 coding DNA: TGTGCCAGCAGCCCCCCCGAGCGGGAGGGTTACGAGCAGTACTTC. Protein product: CASSPPEREGYEQYF.

The V and J genes are TRBV5-6 and TRBJ1-2; TRBD1 agrees at 8 bases. CDR3 length equals 15 residues. Per the germline V gene, CDR1 is SGHDT and CDR2 is YYEEEE. J lost 4 bases, V lost 4 bases, and 9 bases had no gene match. The CDR3 nucleotides are TGTGCCAGCAGCAGCTCCGGGACAGGTCCCTATGGCTACACCTTC. This codes for CASSSSGTGPYGYTF.

The rearrangement links TRBV19 to TRBJ2-7; D perhaps matches TRBD2 (6 bases). The CDR3 contains 13 residues. Trimming took off 5 bases at V and 5 bases at J, with 13 bases between the two ends. CDR1 is LNHDA, CDR2 SQIVND, per germline (reference sequence). CDR3 sequence reads: CASSVDGRDEQYF. CDR3 coding DNA: TGTGCCAGTAGTGTGGACGGGAGAGACGAGCAGTACTTC.

This CDR3 is CASSPVGFLADTQYF. The CDR3 region has the DNA TGTGCCAGCTCACCGGTGGGGTTTTTGGCAGATACGCAGTATTTT. The chain is built from TRBV18 and TRBJ2-3; D is undetermined. The ends were cut back, 3 bases at V and 4 bases at J, with 14 bases in the middle. Germline V lookup: CDR1 KGHSH, CDR2 LQKENI. The CDR3 has 15 amino acids.

V and J are TRBV7-9 and TRBJ2-1; D ambiguous. CDR1 SEHNR and CDR2 FQNEAQ come from the germline V gene (reference sequence). The length of the CDR3 is 16 residues. Trimming shortened V by 5 bases and J by 6 bases, and 20 bases separated the two germline ends. The CDR3 sequence: CASSPERPGLGNEQFF. The CDR3 DNA sequence: TGTGCCAGCAGCCCAGAAAGACCGGGCCTGGGCAATGAGCAGTTCTTC.

The V gene is TRBV5-1, the J gene TRBJ2-5; TRBD2 aligns across 14 bases. V was clipped by 4 bases and J by 5 bases; unmatched bases: 7. This CDR3 contains 16 residues. CDR1 and CDR2 from the germline V gene are SGHRS and YFSETQ. The CDR3 bases are TGCGCCAGCAGCCTCGGGACTAGCGGGGGCCTGGAGACCCAGTACTTC. It is translated as CASSLGTSGGLETQYF.

The chain has TRBV7-3 and TRBJ2-1; D is possibly TRBD2 (5 bases). Germline CDR1 reads SGHTA; CDR2 reads FQGTGA. Trimming removed 3 bases from V and 7 bases from J, with 19 bases in between. There are 16 residues in the CDR3. DNA for the CDR3: TGTGCCAGCAGCTTTTTTAGCGTAGGTCTCTCGAATGAGCAGTTCTTC. It specifies CASSFFSVGLSNEQFF.

The rearrangement uses TRBV18 and TRBJ1-4; D uncertain. CDR1 and CDR2 from the germline V gene are KGHSH and LQKENI. The CDR3 covers 15 residues. The ends were cut back, 4 bases at V and 0 bases at J, with 9 bases in the middle. CDR3 DNA sequence: TGTGCCAGCTCACGGGGTCCGGCAACTAATGAAAAACTGTTTTTT. As protein: CASSRGPATNEKLFF.